Listed below are T cell receptor beta chains from one sample, sequenced in a study of blood T cell repertoires in COVID-19. Sequencing used immunoSEQ multiplex PCR; TCRdb keeps in-frame clones, though not all of them. This sample yields about 250,000 clones, of which around 84% are seen a single time; approximately 1.4% belongs to the top ten. Sequencing used peripheral blood. The receptor set was obtained from a woman between 35 and 50 years old who had recovered from COVID-19. Both conserved end residues are trimmed from each CDR3.

>TRBJ1-1|TRBV2
ASLLDKNTEAF
>TRBJ1-4|TRBV28
ASSTPTNEKLF
>TRBJ2-7|TRBV4-1
ASSHPSGYEQY
>TRBJ1-2|TRBV5-1
ASSSLIGQGTDYGYT
>TRBJ1-3|TRBV7-2
ASSKRTGLGNTIY
>TRBJ1-2|TRBV28
ASSPQPGQPGYT
>TRBJ1-6|TRBV6-2/TRBV6-3
ASSRPAGRNSPLH
>TRBJ1-5|TRBV28
ASNAGQGRSQPQH
>TRBJ2-7|TRBV2
ASKGTGSYEQY
>TRBJ1-1|TRBV6-5
ASSTEGTNTEAF
>TRBJ2-3|TRBV5-4
ASSRDTSTDTQY
>TRBJ2-2|TRBV5-1
ASSLFPTTGGELF
>TRBJ2-2|TRBV4-1
ASSLTGGEYRNTGELF
>TRBJ2-1|TRBV25-1
ASSGGGGNEQF
>TRBJ2-1|TRBV21-1
ASSNRTEPHNEQF
>TRBJ2-2|TRBV9
ASSVVAGLGTGELF
>TRBJ1-4|TRBV13
ASSLGRKEKLF
>TRBJ2-7|TRBV6-5
ASSQEYRGPYEQY
>TRBJ1-4|TRBV11-2
ASSLRTGVNEKLF
>TRBJ1-3|TRBV28
ASSLELNLGNTIY